This T cell receptor (beta chain) was found in a study of cytomegalovirus exposure and HLA in healthy donors. Study overall: In a later analysis, it was reported that the 120 validation repertoires had been produced on the same platform as the roughly 700 repertoires belonging to the first cohort. Study-level points and caveats: Reports showed the classifier diagnosing cytomegalovirus status with high specificity and sensitivity. The study flagged around 160 TCR beta chains as cytomegalovirus-associated.

Repertoires were generated with immunoSEQ multiplex PCR, while TCRdb's copy carries only in-frame clones and drops some. The data hold fewer than 250,000 clones, with roughly 91% observed a single time. Comments on this clone: The antigen is not known.

Losses at the gene ends were 3 bases for V and 6 bases for J; bases not matched to a gene: 7. Per the germline V gene, CDR1 is MNHEY and CDR2 is SMNVEV (reference sequence). This CDR3 region has 16 residues. This TCR was recovered from a woman between 18 and 29 years old in good health and CMV-seropositive. V gene TRBV27 combines with J gene TRBJ2-1; 11 bases are a match to TRBD2. The sample taken for sequencing was PBMCs. The CDR3 bases are TGTGCCAGCAGTTTGCCGGGACTAGCGGAGTCCAATGAGCAGTTCTTC. Translation gives CASSLPGLAESNEQFF.